The clone carrying this TCR beta chain was recorded many times. Antigen specificity is unknown. This entry belongs to a study of CD8 T cells in ankylosing spondylitis. The study, taken as a whole, reports: Roughly 8 highly homologous variants made up a TCR beta motif that seemed to typify ankylosing spondylitis blood. Reports of some motif variants in reactive arthritis synovial fluid and blood predate this one.

Germline V gives CDR1 SGHTA, CDR2 FQGNSA. The CDR3 length is 14 residues. The V and J ends lost 6 bases and 0 bases, in that order; junction bases with no gene match: 4. Scientists made TCR beta libraries using quantitative 5'-RACE with molecular barcodes. TCRdb re-analysed the 5' RACE reads in MiXCR, keeping a single row per CDR3 protein. This sample carries over 110,000 distinct CDR3 sequences, roughly 8% of them seen once, and the ten largest clones take roughly 7.2%. The chain joins TRBV7-2 to TRBJ2-7; TRBD1 agrees at 8 bases. The sequence came from a male donor with ankylosing spondylitis. The source material was synovial fluid, either unsorted or a sorted T cell fraction (not recorded which). Here the CDR3 DNA reads TGTGCCAGCAGGCCCGGGACAGGCTCCTACGAGCAGTACTTC. Protein: CASRPGTGSYEQYF. Full variable domain (remainder filled in from reference TRBV7-2 and TRBJ2-7): GAGVSQSPSNKVTEKGKDVELRCDPISGHTALYWYRQSLGQGLEFLIYFQGNSAPDKSGLPSDRFSAERTGGSVSTLTIQRTQQEDSAVYLCASRPGTGSYEQYFGPGTRLTVT.